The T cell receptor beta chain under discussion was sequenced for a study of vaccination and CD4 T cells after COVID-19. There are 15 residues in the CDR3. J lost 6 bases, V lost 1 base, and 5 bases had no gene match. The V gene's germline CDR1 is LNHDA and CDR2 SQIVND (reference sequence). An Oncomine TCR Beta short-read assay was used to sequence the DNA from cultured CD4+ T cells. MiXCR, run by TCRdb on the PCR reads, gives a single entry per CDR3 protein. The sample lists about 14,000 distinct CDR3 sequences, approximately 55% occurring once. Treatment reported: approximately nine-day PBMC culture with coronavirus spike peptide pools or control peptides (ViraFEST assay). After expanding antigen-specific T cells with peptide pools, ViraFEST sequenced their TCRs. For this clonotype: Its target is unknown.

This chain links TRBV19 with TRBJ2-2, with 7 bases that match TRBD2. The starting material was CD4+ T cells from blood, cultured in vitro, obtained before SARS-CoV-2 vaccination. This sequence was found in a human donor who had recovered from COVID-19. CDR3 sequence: CASSIVAGVPGELFF. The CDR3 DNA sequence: TGTGCCAGTAGTATAGTTGCGGGAGTCCCCGGGGAGCTGTTTTTT.